This is a list of T cell receptor beta chains from one sample in a study of blood T cell repertoires in COVID-19. TCRdb's copy holds only in-frame clones and misses some; the assay was immunoSEQ multiplex PCR. The table shows fewer than 80,000 clones, with roughly 91% occurring only once. Sequences were obtained from peripheral blood. Source of these receptors: a human donor in a cohort sampled during active COVID-19. The CDR3 runs from the conserved cysteine through the conserved F or W. The D gene is left open where the match is weak. Clone size appears in some rows only: once, few, many, or a class for an expanded clone.

cdr3_aa: CASSERGLAGETQYF
cdr3_nt: TGTGCCAGCAGTGAAAGGGGACTAGCCGGCGAGACCCAGTACTTC
j_call: TRBJ2-5
v_call: TRBV2
d_call: TRBD2
clone_size: NA

cdr3_aa: CASAGGRGGSTDTQYF
cdr3_nt: TGTGCCAGCGCCGGAGGGCGGGGGGGTAGCACAGATACGCAGTATTTT
j_call: TRBJ2-3
v_call: TRBV2
d_call: TRBD2
clone_size: few

cdr3_aa: CASSSLGGQTEAFF
cdr3_nt: TGTGCCAGCAGTTCGCTTGGAGGGCAGACTGAAGCTTTCTTT
j_call: TRBJ1-1
v_call: TRBV6-2/TRBV6-3
d_call: NA
clone_size: NA

cdr3_aa: CASRADRGRYGYTF
cdr3_nt: TGCGCCAGCAGAGCGGACAGGGGAAGGTATGGCTACACCTTC
j_call: TRBJ1-2
v_call: TRBV5-1
d_call: TRBD1
clone_size: NA

cdr3_aa: CAQGLAAEHRGAVF
cdr3_nt: TGTGCCCAAGGACTAGCGGCAGAACACCGGGGAGCTGTTTTT
j_call: TRBJ2-2
v_call: TRBV19
d_call: TRBD2
clone_size: NA

cdr3_aa: CASTGTGGYSSGNTIYF
cdr3_nt: TGTGCCAGCACCGGGACAGGGGGCTACAGCTCTGGAAACACCATATATTTT
j_call: TRBJ1-3
v_call: TRBV7-8
d_call: TRBD1
clone_size: few

cdr3_aa: CRVREAVYNEQFF
cdr3_nt: TGCAGGGTACGGGAGGCTGTCTACAATGAGCAGTTCTTC
j_call: TRBJ2-1
v_call: TRBV29-1
d_call: TRBD2
clone_size: NA

cdr3_aa: CASSVVPAGGDEQFF
cdr3_nt: TGTGCCAGCAGCGTAGTCCCAGCGGGAGGGGATGAGCAGTTCTTC
j_call: TRBJ2-1
v_call: TRBV9
d_call: TRBD2
clone_size: once

cdr3_aa: CASSLDLAGGRELFF
cdr3_nt: TGCGCCAGCAGCTTGGACCTAGCGGGAGGGCGGGAGCTGTTTTTT
j_call: TRBJ2-2
v_call: TRBV5-1
d_call: TRBD2
clone_size: NA

cdr3_aa: CASSVDANPTGEYGYTF
cdr3_nt: TGTGCCAGCAGCGTAGATGCCAATCCAACAGGGGAATATGGCTACACCTTC
j_call: TRBJ1-2
v_call: TRBV9
d_call: TRBD1
clone_size: NA

cdr3_aa: CASSVLPGDSYEQYF
cdr3_nt: TGTGCCAGCAGTGTCCTCCCCGGAGACTCCTACGAGCAGTACTTC
j_call: TRBJ2-7
v_call: TRBV2
d_call: NA
clone_size: NA

cdr3_aa: CASSLGGVQQYF
cdr3_nt: TGTGCCAGCAGCTTGGGCGGGGTTCAGCAGTACTTC
j_call: TRBJ2-7
v_call: TRBV5-4
d_call: NA
clone_size: NA